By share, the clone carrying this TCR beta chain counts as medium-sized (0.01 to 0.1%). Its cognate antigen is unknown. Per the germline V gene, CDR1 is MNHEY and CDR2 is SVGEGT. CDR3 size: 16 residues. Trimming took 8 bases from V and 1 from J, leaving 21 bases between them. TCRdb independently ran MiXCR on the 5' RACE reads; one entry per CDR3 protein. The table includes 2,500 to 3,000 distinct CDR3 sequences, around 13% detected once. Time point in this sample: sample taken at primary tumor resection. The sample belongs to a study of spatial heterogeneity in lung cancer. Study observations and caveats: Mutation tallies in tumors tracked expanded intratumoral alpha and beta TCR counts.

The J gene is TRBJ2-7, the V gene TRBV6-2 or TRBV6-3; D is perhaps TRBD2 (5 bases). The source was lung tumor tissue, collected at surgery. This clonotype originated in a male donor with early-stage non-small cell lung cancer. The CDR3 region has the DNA TGTGCCAGCGAATCTGGTACGACCAGCGGTTCCTACGAGCAGTACTTC. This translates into CASESGTTSGSYEQYF.